The 29 T cell receptor beta chains below all came from one sample that was sequenced in a study of early T cells in non-severe SARS-CoV-2 infection. TCRdb reprocessed the 5' RACE reads with MiXCR, giving one entry per CDR3 protein. The sample records 27,000 or so distinct CDR3 sequences, 6.6% being singletons. Sequenced: whole blood. These receptors all come from an adult who was a healthcare worker with PCR-confirmed SARS-CoV-2 infection or an uninfected control (not recorded which).

This clonotype was seen a few times. The V call is TRBV12-3 or TRBV12-4, the J call TRBJ2-7; D might be TRBD1 (5 bases). V lost 6 bases to trimming and J lost 6 bases, with 18 bases between them. The CDR3 totals 14 residues. CDR3 DNA: TGTGCCAGCAGAGCACGAGGCTTGGGGCCCGAGCAGTACTTC. Its protein product is CASRARGLGPEQYF.

This clonotype was detected many times. The gene calls are TRBV27 and TRBJ1-1, with 11 bases that match TRBD1. The CDR3 is 15 amino acids. V shed 4 bases, J shed 5 bases, and the junction held 6 bases outside the gene matches. CDR1 and CDR2 (germline): MNHEY, SMNVEV (reference sequence). The CDR3 sequence: CASSSLGTGGTEAFF. CDR3 bases: TGTGCCAGCAGTTCCCTGGGGACAGGGGGAACTGAAGCTTTCTTT.

This clonotype was seen at least ten times. The chain has TRBV5-5 and TRBJ2-7; D uncertain. This CDR3 comprises 13 residues. CDR1 SGHKS and CDR2 YYEKEE come from the germline V gene (reference sequence). The V end lost 0 bases, the J end lost 4 bases, and 8 bases lay between the germline ends. CDR3 in amino acids: CASSLEMGYEQYF. CDR3 nucleotide sequence: TGTGCCAGCAGCTTGGAGATGGGTTACGAGCAGTACTTC.

This clonotype has ten or more counts. The chain links TRBV2 to TRBJ1-5; 10 bases are a match to TRBD1. The ends lost 6 bases at V and 7 bases at J; junction bases unmatched: 3. Germline values: CDR1 SNHLY, CDR2 FYNNEI. This CDR3 region has 13 residues. The DNA of the CDR3 is TGTGCCAGCAGCGGGACAGGGGAGCAGCCCCAGCATTTT. Protein: CASSGTGEQPQHF.

This rearrangement joins TRBV12-3 or TRBV12-4 to TRBJ1-2; TRBD1 matches 7 bases. The CDR3 has 16 amino acids. V lost 7 bases to trimming and J lost 3 bases; unmatched junction nucleotides: 14. The CDR3, as DNA: TGTGCCAGCACCCGCTCGGGGACAGCGAGTCACTATGGCTACACCTTC. This translates into CASTRSGTASHYGYTF.

There are many counts of this clonotype. V gene TRBV11-2 combines with J gene TRBJ1-1; D is uncertain. Trimming took off 7 bases at V and 3 bases at J, with 12 bases between the two ends. The germline gives CDR1 SGHAT, CDR2 FQNNGV. This CDR3 has 13 residues. CDR3 nucleotide sequence: TGTGCCAGCACCCTGCGGCGGGACACTGAAGCTTTCTTT. Amino acids: CASTLRRDTEAFF.

This clonotype appeared many times. The chain recombines TRBV5-5 with TRBJ1-6; a possible D gene is TRBD1 (5 bases). The V end was cut by 3 bases, the J end by 4 bases, with 8 bases between. This CDR3 has 14 residues. CDR1 is SGHKS and CDR2 is YYEKEE in the germline V gene (reference sequence). CDR3 loop: CASSSTVYNSPLHF. Written as DNA, the CDR3 is TGTGCCAGCAGCTCGACAGTTTATAATTCACCCCTCCACTTT.

In its sample, this clonotype was seen a few times. The CDR3 nucleotides are TGTGCCAGCAGCTTGGTAGCAGCCTCCTACGAGCAGTACTTC. Amino acids: CASSLVAASYEQYF. The chain links TRBV5-6 to TRBJ2-7; D unclear. V gave up 0 bases and J gave up 0 bases, with 7 bases separating them. In germline, CDR1 is SGHDT, CDR2 YYEEEE. This CDR3 has 14 amino acids.

Only a few counts were recorded for this clonotype. The rearrangement joins TRBV7-8 to TRBJ2-5; 8 positions match TRBD2. Germline values: CDR1 SGHVS, CDR2 FQNEAQ. V was clipped by 3 bases and J by 4 bases; unmatched bases: 10. This CDR3 is 16 amino acids long. The CDR3 DNA is TGTGCCAGCAGCTTCCGAGCGGGAGTCGCAAGAGAGACCCAGTACTTC. This encodes CASSFRAGVARETQYF.

This clonotype was seen many times. The chain's CDR3 is CSARLGGNEKLFF. CDR3 coding DNA: TGCAGTGCTAGACTCGGCGGTAATGAAAAACTGTTTTTT. The chain is built from TRBV20-1 and TRBJ1-4; D is uncertain. CDR3 length equals 13 residues. Trimming took 2 bases from V and 4 from J, leaving 8 bases between them. Germline V CDR1 and CDR2: DFQATT, SNEGSKA (reference sequence).

The chain links TRBV7-9 to TRBJ2-5, with TRBD1 matching over 11 bases. V lost 3 bases, J lost 4 bases, and 4 bases stayed unmatched. CDR3 length equals 15 residues. Germline CDR1 SEHNR, CDR2 FQNEAQ (reference sequence). Here the CDR3 DNA reads TGTGCCAGCAGCTTCGGACAGGGGGCGGGAGAGACCCAGTACTTC. The encoded protein is CASSFGQGAGETQYF.

The table lists this clonotype with a few counts. The chain has TRBV7-9 and TRBJ1-4; D unresolved. The V gene's germline CDR1 is SEHNR and CDR2 FQNEAQ (reference sequence). Trimming pared 5 bases from V and 5 bases from J, leaving 15 bases between. CDR3 length: 15 residues. The CDR3, as DNA: TGTGCCAGCAGCGGGCGGGGTGCCGAAAATGAAAAACTGTTTTTT. This encodes CASSGRGAENEKLFF.

This clonotype was seen repeatedly, ten times or more. The V call is TRBV7-9, the J call TRBJ1-4, with 8 positions matching TRBD1. Losses at the gene ends were 5 bases for V and 4 bases for J; bases not matched to a gene: 9. The CDR3 runs 16 residues. Germline V lookup: CDR1 SEHNR, CDR2 FQNEAQ (reference sequence). The CDR3 bases are TGTGCCAGCAGCCTTGGACAGGGCCCTCGTAATGAAAAACTGTTTTTT. Protein sequence: CASSLGQGPRNEKLFF.

This clonotype appeared many times. This rearrangement joins TRBV6-1 to TRBJ1-4, with a weak D call TRBD1 (5 bases). The ends were cut back, 4 bases at V and 8 bases at J, with 20 bases in the middle. The germline gives CDR1 MNHNS, CDR2 SASEGT. The CDR3 loop spans 16 amino acids. CDR3 in DNA: TGTGCCAGCAGTGCCGGGACGACCTTATCTGGGGAAAAACTGTTTTTT. It encodes CASSAGTTLSGEKLFF.

There are many counts of this clonotype. The V call is TRBV19, the J call TRBJ1-2; 7 bases match TRBD1. The CDR3 runs 13 residues. V lost 0 bases and J lost 8; bases outside the gene matches: 3. CDR1 LNHDA and CDR2 SQIVND come from the germline V gene (reference sequence). CDR3 nucleotides: TGTGCCAGTAGTATAGAGGACAGGCTCGGCTACACCTTC. It codes for CASSIEDRLGYTF. Together with reference TRBV19 and TRBJ1-2, the CDR3 gives the full variable domain: DGGITQSPKYLFRKEGQNVTLSCEQNLNHDAMYWYRQDPGQGLRLIYYSQIVNDFQKGDIAEGYSVSREKKESFPLTVTSAQKNPTAFYLCASSIEDRLGYTFGSGTRLTVV.

The sample holds many counts of this clonotype. The V and J genes are TRBV7-8 and TRBJ2-3; unclear D gene. Germline V gives CDR1 SGHVS, CDR2 FQNEAQ. The V end was cut by 5 bases, the J end by 4 bases, with 13 bases between. The CDR3 extends over 14 amino acids. CDR3 residues: CASSTTTRSDTQYF. The CDR3 DNA reads TGTGCCAGCAGCACCACGACGCGGTCAGATACGCAGTATTTT. Looking up the rest from reference TRBV7-8 and TRBJ2-3 gives the full variable domain: GAGVSQSPRYKVAKRGQDVALRCDPISGHVSLFWYQQALGQGPEFLTYFQNEAQLDKSGLPSDRFFAERPEGSVSTLKIQRTQQEDSAVYLCASSTTTRSDTQYFGPGTRLTVL.

Details on this clonotype: Just one base apart from a much larger clone, this may be a read error. The V call is TRBV20-1, the J call TRBJ2-3; 13 bases map to TRBD2. The CDR3 runs 16 residues. The germline CDR1 and CDR2 sequences are DFQATT and SNEGSKA (reference sequence). V lost 1 base, J lost 6 bases, and 7 bases stayed unmatched. The DNA of the CDR3 is TGCAGTGCTAGAGGGACTAGCGGGGGCCACTGGGATACGCAGTATTTT. This codes for CSARGTSGGHWDTQYF.

The table lists this clonotype with many counts. This sequence joins TRBV20-1 and TRBJ1-5, with 9 bases aligning to TRBD1. J gave up 3 bases and V 3 bases, and 9 bases lay outside the gene matches. Germline V gene data show CDR1 as DFQATT and CDR2 as SNEGSKA (reference sequence). The CDR3 spans 16 residues. In DNA form, the CDR3 reads TGCAGTGCTAGGGATCCGGGACAGGGTTTCAATCAGCCCCAGCATTTT. Its translation is CSARDPGQGFNQPQHF.

This clonotype has a count of ten or more. This chain joins TRBV3-1 and TRBJ2-5; D perhaps matches TRBD1 (5 bases). The length of the CDR3 is 17 residues. Between the trimmed V and J ends, which lost 3 bases and 2 bases, there was a span of 19 bases. CDR1 is LGHDT and CDR2 is YNNKEL in the germline V gene (reference sequence). The DNA for the CDR3 is TGTGCCAGCAGCCACCTCTTGGCAGGGCTGGGGCAAGAGACCCAGTACTTC. Its protein is CASSHLLAGLGQETQYF.

The V call is TRBV7-9, the J call TRBJ2-2, with TRBD2 as a possible D gene (6 bases). Germline values: CDR1 SEHNR, CDR2 FQNEAQ (reference sequence). Trimming removed 2 bases at V and 0 bases at J, with 22 bases between. The CDR3 covers 20 residues. Here the CDR3 DNA reads TGTGCCAGCAGCTTACTCCGCGGGACCTCCCTACAGCCGAACACCGGGGAGCTGTTTTTT. It specifies CASSLLRGTSLQPNTGELFF.

The sample holds a few counts of this clonotype. The CDR3 is CASSLVLPSGYNEQFF. DNA for the CDR3: TGCGCCAGCAGCTTGGTCTTACCCAGCGGCTACAATGAGCAGTTCTTC. The chain links TRBV5-1 to TRBJ2-1; a weak D match, TRBD2 (5 bases). The V gene lost 0 bases and the J gene lost 3 bases, with 13 bases spanning the gap. Germline-derived CDR1 and CDR2 are SGHRS and YFSETQ. The length of the CDR3 is 16 residues.

This clonotype was counted at least ten times. The chain has TRBV5-1 and TRBJ1-1; D not certain. Germline V gene data show CDR1 as SGHRS and CDR2 as YFSETQ. The CDR3 totals 13 residues. The ends were cut back, 0 bases at V and 4 bases at J, with 7 bases in the middle. CDR3 residues: CASSLVSATEAFF. In nucleotides, the CDR3 is TGCGCCAGCAGCTTGGTGAGCGCCACTGAAGCTTTCTTT.

This clonotype was recorded at least ten times. J is TRBJ2-7 and V is TRBV7-8, with 7 bases fitting TRBD1. Per germline, CDR1 SGHVS and CDR2 FQNEAQ. V lost 1 base, J lost 0 bases, and 12 bases stayed unmatched. The CDR3 has 18 residues. The CDR3: CASSLGGGGARSSYEQYF. CDR3 nucleotide sequence: TGTGCCAGCAGCTTAGGAGGGGGCGGAGCACGTAGCTCCTACGAGCAGTACTTC.

This clonotype came up many times. The gene calls are TRBV11-1 and TRBJ1-2; D is ambiguous. Trimming left V 0 bases short and J 2 bases short, with 10 bases between. The CDR3 contains 15 residues. CDR1 and CDR2 (germline): SGHAT, FQDESV (reference sequence). CDR3 nucleotides: TGTGCCAGCAGCTTAGCCTCGGACGGAAACTATGGCTACACCTTC. This sequence encodes CASSLASDGNYGYTF. The full variable domain, with the rest looked up from reference TRBV11-1 and TRBJ1-2, is EAEVAQSPRYKITEKSQAVAFWCDPISGHATLYWYRQILGQGPELLVQFQDESVVDDSQLPKDRFSAERLKGVDSTLKIQPAELGDSAMYLCASSLASDGNYGYTFGSGTRLTVV.

This clonotype was seen many times. V gene TRBV19 combines with J gene TRBJ2-1; D remains ambiguous. The CDR3 has 15 amino acids. V dropped 2 bases and J dropped 1 base, with 9 bases sitting between them. CDR1 and CDR2 (germline): LNHDA, SQIVND (reference sequence). This chain's CDR3 is CASSIIPDSYNEQFF. The DNA of the CDR3 is TGTGCCAGTAGTATAATACCAGATTCCTACAATGAGCAGTTCTTC.

A few counts support this clonotype. CDR3 sequence reads: CASSLAGHSYEQYF. In nucleotides, the CDR3 is TGTGCCAGCAGTTTAGCGGGACATTCCTACGAGCAGTACTTC. The chain combines TRBV12-3 or TRBV12-4 with TRBJ2-7, with a weak D call TRBD1 (6 bases). This CDR3 spans 14 amino acids. Trimming took off 0 bases at V and 1 base at J, with 7 bases between the two ends.

This clonotype was counted ten times or more. The V gene is TRBV5-4, the J gene TRBJ1-5; TRBD1 is a possible D gene (6 bases). Germline CDR1 reads SGHNT; CDR2 reads YYREEE (reference sequence). With 3 bases removed from V and 7 bases from J, the gap between germline ends came to 14 bases. The CDR3 runs 14 residues. The CDR3 loop is CASSYRALGQPQHF. CDR3 DNA sequence: TGTGCCAGCAGCTACAGGGCCCTCGGACAGCCCCAGCATTTT.

This clonotype was seen ten or more times. The genes are TRBV7-8 and TRBJ2-7; D perhaps matches TRBD2 (6 bases). V lost 1 base and J lost 0, with 13 bases in between. The CDR3 runs 16 residues. CDR1 SGHVS and CDR2 FQNEAQ come from the germline V gene. In DNA, the CDR3 is TGTGCCAGCAGCTTAGGCTCCGGGGGAAGCTCCTACGAGCAGTACTTC. Protein sequence: CASSLGSGGSSYEQYF.

Judged by abundance, this clonotype is large. This sequence joins TRBV7-6 and TRBJ1-1; no clear D. Germline V CDR1 and CDR2: SGHVS, FNYEAQ. CDR3 length: 14 amino acids. Trimming left V 1 base short and J 0 bases short, with 6 bases between. CDR3 DNA: TGTGCCAGCAGCTTAGAGGCGGTGAACACTGAAGCTTTCTTT. Translating gives CASSLEAVNTEAFF.